These 28 T cell receptor beta chains originate from one sample sequenced in a study of T cell clonality in common variable immunodeficiency. Study observations and caveats: Common variable immunodeficiency TCR beta sequences reportedly had fewer deletions and N-nucleotide insertions.

Here immunoSEQ multiplex PCR was the method, and the copy in TCRdb shows in-frame clones only, minus some. The sample holds 15,000 to 20,000 clones, and no clone turns up only once. Their antigens are not known. Input material: peripheral blood mononuclear cells. These receptors were collected from a human donor with common variable immunodeficiency.

This clone occurred many times. Read sequence stops 3 residues before the CDR3 end, and the germline J gene provides the missing end. Within the sample, other DNA sequences also encode this same CDR3. The J gene is TRBJ2-5, the V gene TRBV5-1, with 9 bases fitting TRBD2. CDR3 length: 15 amino acids. Unmatched junction bases numbered 2, after V lost 0 bases and J lost 2 bases. Germline CDR1 reads SGHRS; CDR2 reads YFSETQ. The CDR3 region is CASSLVAGGQETQYF. The CDR3 DNA, read in part, is TGCGCCAGCAGCTTGGTGGCGGGAGGGCAAGAGACC.

Note on this clone: The CDR3 end lies 3 residues beyond the end of the read and is filled in from the germline J gene. This chain connects TRBV20-1 to TRBJ2-3, with 8 bases lining up with TRBD2. The V gene's germline CDR1 is DFQATT and CDR2 SNEGSKA (reference sequence). The CDR3 is made up of 15 amino acids. With V trimmed by 6 bases and J by 0 bases, 8 bases remained unmatched. CDR3 DNA (partial): TGCAGTGCGATGTCACTAGCGGTTAGCACAGATACG. Encoded protein: CSAMSLAVSTDT. Given in full, the CDR3 is CSAMSLAVSTDTQYF.

By its share, this clone is medium-sized. The read ends 3 residues shy of where the CDR3 ends; the end is completed using the germline J gene. The chain links TRBV20-1 to TRBJ2-1, with 14 bases aligning to TRBD2. The CDR3 loop spans 16 amino acids. Trimming at V came to 6 bases and at J to 9 bases, leaving 13 bases not matched to a gene. Germline V gene sequence: CDR1 DFQATT, CDR2 SNEGSKA (reference sequence). The chain's CDR3 is CSAETSGRAGSTEQFF. The sequenced part of the CDR3 DNA is TGCAGTGCAGAGACTAGCGGGAGGGCCGGGAGTACTGAG.

In regard to this clone: The read stops 3 residues short of the end of the CDR3; the missing end is completed from the germline J gene. This rearrangement joins TRBV20-1 to TRBJ2-5; 8 positions agree with TRBD2. J lost 5 bases, V lost 2 bases, and 7 bases had no gene match. Germline CDR1 and CDR2: DFQATT and SNEGSKA (reference sequence). This CDR3 contains 14 residues. The CDR3 is CSARPDGTRETQYF. CDR3 DNA (partial): TGCAGTGCTAGACCGGACGGGACTAGGGAGACC.

Many counts were recorded for this clone. The CDR3 end lies 3 residues beyond the end of the read and is filled in from the germline J gene. V is TRBV5-1 and J is TRBJ2-1, with 10 bases that match TRBD2. V lost 0 bases and J lost 9; bases outside the gene matches: 6. This CDR3 contains 15 residues. CDR1 and CDR2 from the germline V gene are SGHRS and YFSETQ. Incomplete CDR3 DNA: TGCGCCAGCAGCTTGGGGAGCGGGAGGGCCGCTGAG. This sequence encodes CASSLGSGRAAE. The whole CDR3 reads CASSLGSGRAAEQFF. Full variable domain (rest looked up from reference TRBV5-1 and TRBJ2-1): KAGVTQTPRYLIKTRGQQVTLSCSPISGHRSVSWYQQTPGQGLQFLFEYFSETQRNKGNFPGRFSGRQFSNSRSEMNVSTLELGDSALYLCASSLGSGRAAEQFFGPGTRLTVL.

In its sample, this clone was seen many times. The read stops 3 residues short of the end of the CDR3; the missing end is completed from the germline J gene. The gene calls are TRBV7-3 and TRBJ2-2; 8 bases line up with TRBD1. This CDR3 is 14 amino acids long. Germline loops: CDR1 SGHTA, CDR2 FQGTGA. V was pared by 7 bases and J by 5 bases, with 6 bases of the junction left unmatched. The CDR3 loop is CASKYRGETGELFF. The CDR3 DNA, read in part, is TGTGCCAGCAAATACAGGGGGGAGACCGGGGAG.

This clone was recorded many times. The CDR3 DNA, read in part, is TGTGCCAGCAGCTTAAAGGGACTAGAGGGAGATACG. This encodes CASSLKGLEGDT. The entire CDR3 is CASSLKGLEGDTQYF. The gene calls are TRBV7-3 and TRBJ2-3, with 8 bases fitting TRBD2. The CDR3 end is not reached by the read, which stops 3 residues before it; the germline J gene fills it in. The trim removed 1 base at V and 5 bases at J, leaving 5 bases unmatched. CDR3 length: 15 residues. The germline V gene encodes CDR1 SGHTA and CDR2 FQGTGA.

This clone was observed many times. The read finishes 3 residues shy of the CDR3 end, and the germline J gene is used to complete it. This chain links TRBV18 with TRBJ2-3; 10 bases map to TRBD2. Germline CDR1 and CDR2: KGHSH and LQKENI. The CDR3 has 18 residues. V lost 3 bases to trimming and J lost 2 bases; unmatched junction nucleotides: 11. Partial CDR3 DNA: TGTGCCAGCTCACCCACTAGCGGGATACCAATATCCACAGATACG. Protein: CASSPTSGIPISTDT. The complete CDR3 sequence is CASSPTSGIPISTDTQYF.

Ten or more counts support this clone. The read finishes 3 residues shy of the CDR3 end, and the germline J gene is used to complete it. The chain has TRBV7-8 and TRBJ2-5; 9 bases agree with TRBD2. The CDR3 runs to 14 residues. Germline trimming cut 8 bases from V and 4 bases from J; bases unmatched to any gene: 8. Germline V lookup: CDR1 SGHVS, CDR2 FQNEAQ. Partial CDR3 DNA: TGTGCCAGCGAGAGTAGCGGGAGAAGAGAGACC. This sequence encodes CASESSGRRET. The complete CDR3 protein is CASESSGRRETQYF.

At least ten counts were recorded for this clone. The read ends 3 residues early relative to the CDR3; the germline J gene fills the gap. The sample has other DNA sequences that encode this CDR3 too. The chain couples TRBV2 to TRBJ1-2, with D possibly matching TRBD1 (5 bases). CDR3 size: 13 residues. The V end lost 4 bases, the J end lost 5 bases, and 11 bases lay between the germline ends. Germline loops: CDR1 SNHLY, CDR2 FYNNEI. The sequenced part of the CDR3 DNA is TGTGCCAGCAGTGCAGGGAGGGTGTATGGC. This sequence encodes CASSAGRVYG. The whole CDR3 region reads CASSAGRVYGYTF.

This clone appeared many times. The read comes to an end 3 residues before the CDR3 does, leaving the germline J gene to fill in the end. This sequence joins TRBV28 and TRBJ1-1, with unresolved D. The CDR3 runs to 11 residues. Per germline, CDR1 MDHEN and CDR2 SYDVKM. The CDR3 loop reads CASSGLAGAFF. The DNA read from the CDR3 is TGTGCCAGCAGTGGACTAGCGGGT.

This clone was picked up many times. The read terminates 3 residues before the CDR3 end, so the remaining end is supplied by the germline J gene. The rearrangement joins TRBV2 to TRBJ2-6; D uncertain. The germline CDR1 and CDR2 sequences are SNHLY and FYNNEI. V shed 6 bases and J shed 1 base, with 4 bases lying between them. The CDR3 spans 13 residues. CDR3 sequence: CASRSSGANVLTF. CDR3 DNA, as far as it was read: TGTGCCAGCAGGTCTTCTGGGGCCAACGTC.

This clone has at least ten counts. The CDR3 goes on 3 residues after the read ends, and that part is filled in from the germline J gene. This chain uses TRBV6-2 or TRBV6-3 with TRBJ2-5; 7 bases agree with TRBD2. The length of the CDR3 is 15 residues. V lost 6 bases and J lost 4; bases outside the gene matches: 11. Germline V gene sequence: CDR1 MNHEY, CDR2 SVGEGT. CDR3 sequence: CASSPDLAVGETQYF. CDR3 DNA, as far as it was read: TGTGCCAGCAGCCCCGACCTAGCGGTAGGAGAGACC.

As for this clone: The DNA ends 3 residues before the CDR3 does, and the rest of the CDR3 is filled in from the germline J gene. The chain is built from TRBV18 and TRBJ1-2, with TRBD1 matching 8 bases. Germline V gives CDR1 KGHSH, CDR2 LQKENI. Losses at the gene ends were 2 bases for V and 7 bases for J; bases not matched to a gene: 6. The CDR3 totals 14 residues. The sequenced CDR3 bases are TGTGCCAGCTCACCAGAGTCGACAGGGGCTGGC. Translated: CASSPESTGAG. The complete CDR3 sequence is CASSPESTGAGYTF.

In its sample, this clone was seen many times. The CDR3 end is not reached by the read, which stops 3 residues before it; the germline J gene fills it in. The rearrangement links TRBV2 to TRBJ2-1, with a tentative D call TRBD2 (6 bases). This CDR3 has 14 amino acids. Germline CDR1 is SNHLY and CDR2 is FYNNEI. The V and J ends lost 6 bases and 6 bases respectively, with 15 bases between them. The CDR3 loop is CASRRDFVFNEQFF. CDR3 DNA, as far as it was read: TGTGCCAGCAGGCGGGACTTCGTCTTCAATGAG.

Comments on this clone: The read is 3 residues too short to cover the CDR3 end, so that end is filled in from the germline J gene. The V and J genes are TRBV6-1 and TRBJ1-1, with TRBD1 matching 8 bases. Per the germline V gene, CDR1 is MNHNS and CDR2 is SASEGT. The CDR3 contains 15 residues. The CDR3 DNA, read in part, is TGTGCCAGCAGTGAAGCCGGGACAGGTGGCCGTGTA. Amino acids: CASSEAGTGGRV. The CDR3 in full is CASSEAGTGGRVAFF.

This clone was counted many times. The sequenced fragment ends 3 residues before the CDR3 boundary, so the rest is inferred from the germline J gene. The chain joins TRBV11-2 to TRBJ2-3; D is perhaps TRBD1 (5 bases). Germline V gene lookup returns CDR1 SGHAT and CDR2 FQNNGV. V dropped 0 bases and J dropped 5 bases, with 9 bases sitting between them. There are 14 residues in the CDR3. The CDR3 DNA, read in part, is TGTGCCAGCAGCTTAGACAGGGCCTTAGATACG. It specifies CASSLDRALDT. In full, the CDR3 reads CASSLDRALDTQYF.

This clone has a handful of counts. The read stops 3 residues short of the end of the CDR3; the missing end is completed from the germline J gene. The chain has TRBV7-9 and TRBJ2-7, with a weak D call TRBD2 (6 bases). The CDR3 consists of 12 residues. Germline V lookup: CDR1 SEHNR, CDR2 FQNEAQ (reference sequence). V was shortened by 1 base and J by 5 bases, with 6 bases between the two germline ends. The CDR3: CASSLGGDEQYF. The CDR3 DNA, read in part, is TGTGCCAGCAGCTTAGGGGGGGACGAG.

This clone was picked up many times. The sequence runs out 3 residues before the end of the CDR3; the remainder is reconstructed from the germline J gene. The V and J genes are TRBV5-1 and TRBJ2-7; 9 positions agree with TRBD2. V trimming: 0 bases; J trimming: 3 bases; junction bases outside the gene matches: 7. The CDR3 runs 16 residues. Germline CDR1 SGHRS, CDR2 YFSETQ. CDR3 DNA, as far as it was read: TGCGCCAGCAGCTTGGCCAGTAGGCGGGAGGGCTACGAG. It is translated as CASSLASRREGYE. The whole CDR3 is CASSLASRREGYEQYF. Complete variable domain (other parts from reference TRBV5-1 and TRBJ2-7): KAGVTQTPRYLIKTRGQQVTLSCSPISGHRSVSWYQQTPGQGLQFLFEYFSETQRNKGNFPGRFSGRQFSNSRSEMNVSTLELGDSALYLCASSLASRREGYEQYFGPGTRLTVT.

This clone was found a few times. The CDR3 spells CAWSSLAGGGDTQYF. CDR3 bases read: TGTGCCTGGAGTTCTTTAGCGGGGGGGGGAGATACG. V usage is TRBV30 and J usage is TRBJ2-3; TRBD2 matches at 11 bases. Read coverage stops 3 residues before the CDR3 terminus; the germline J gene supplies the remainder. Germline values: CDR1 GTSNPN, CDR2 SVGIG (reference sequence). The CDR3 covers 15 residues. J lost 5 bases, V lost 2 bases, and 6 bases had no gene match.

A few counts support this clone. The sequence runs out 3 residues before the end of the CDR3; the remainder is reconstructed from the germline J gene. This rearrangement joins TRBV20-1 to TRBJ2-1; 8 nucleotides agree with TRBD2. The V segment lost 0 bases and the J segment 8 bases; nucleotides outside the gene matches: 6. Germline loops: CDR1 DFQATT, CDR2 SNEGSKA (reference sequence). CDR3 length: 14 residues. The CDR3 loop is CSARDGAGVDEQFF. Partial CDR3 DNA: TGCAGTGCTAGAGATGGAGCGGGAGTGGATGAG.

This clone came up many times. The DNA ends 3 residues before the CDR3 does, and the rest of the CDR3 is filled in from the germline J gene. The chain recombines TRBV5-1 with TRBJ2-7, with D tentatively TRBD1 (5 bases). Per germline, CDR1 SGHRS and CDR2 YFSETQ. V was pared by 5 bases and J by 0 bases, with 15 bases between. The length of the CDR3 is 15 residues. The covered CDR3 bases are TGCGCCAGCAGTTCGACAGCTTCTCCCTCCTACGAG. Translating it yields CASSSTASPSYE. The CDR3 in full is CASSSTASPSYEQYF.

This clone has at least ten counts. Coverage ceases 3 residues before the CDR3 finishes, and the germline J gene fills in the end. This chain joins TRBV20-1 and TRBJ2-3; maybe TRBD2 (6 bases). Trimming removed 1 base from V and 4 bases from J, with 18 bases in between. The V gene's germline CDR1 is DFQATT and CDR2 SNEGSKA (reference sequence). The CDR3 has 16 residues. The CDR3 reads CSARVAGLAIADTQYF. CDR3 bases read: TGCAGTGCTAGAGTGGCTGGGCTAGCGATCGCAGATACG.

This clone was detected many times. Sequencing ends 3 residues short of the CDR3 end; the germline J gene provides the rest. The genes are TRBV2 and TRBJ1-2; 7 nucleotides line up with TRBD1. The CDR3 contains 13 residues. The ends lost 5 bases at V and 2 bases at J; junction bases unmatched: 2. Germline V lookup: CDR1 SNHLY, CDR2 FYNNEI. CDR3 sequence: CASSLGQNYGYTF. The covered CDR3 bases are TGTGCCAGCAGTTTGGGACAGAACTATGGC.

This clone was detected many times. The read ends 3 residues before the CDR3 terminus; that terminus is restored from the germline J gene. The chain employs TRBV2 and TRBJ2-2; 7 bases map to TRBD2. V shed 3 bases and J 1 base; nucleotides not matched to a gene: 5. CDR1 and CDR2 from the germline V gene are SNHLY and FYNNEI. The CDR3 totals 16 residues. CDR3 DNA, as far as it was read: TGTGCCAGCAGTGACCTTGGCGGGAGGAACACCGGGGAG. Translation gives CASSDLGGRNTGE. The whole CDR3 protein reads CASSDLGGRNTGELFF.

To note about this clone: The read ends 3 residues early relative to the CDR3; the germline J gene fills the gap. V and J are TRBV7-9 and TRBJ2-5, with D possibly TRBD2 on 5 matching bases. Germline CDR1 is SEHNR and CDR2 is FQNEAQ (reference sequence). The V and J ends lost 7 bases and 5 bases respectively, with 8 bases between them. The CDR3 is 11 residues long. CDR3 loop: CASKASETQYF. The CDR3 DNA, read in part, is TGTGCCAGCAAGGCTAGCGAGACC.

This clone has at least ten counts. Read sequence stops 3 residues before the CDR3 end, and the germline J gene provides the missing end. The V and J genes are TRBV6-1 and TRBJ1-2; 8 nucleotides agree with TRBD1. V lost 0 bases to trimming and J lost 2 bases; unmatched junction nucleotides: 2. The CDR3 spans 15 residues. Germline loops: CDR1 MNHNS, CDR2 SASEGT. The CDR3 protein is CASSEAAGGNYGYTF. The covered CDR3 bases are TGTGCCAGCAGTGAAGCTGCAGGGGGCAACTATGGC.

This clone was observed at least ten times. The read comes to an end 3 residues before the CDR3 does, leaving the germline J gene to fill in the end. The chain combines TRBV7-2 with TRBJ2-3, with unresolved D. With 4 bases removed from V and 6 bases from J, the gap between germline ends came to 8 bases. Germline V gives CDR1 SGHTA, CDR2 FQGNSA. The CDR3 sequence is 12 residues long. The CDR3 DNA, read in part, is TGTGCCAGCAGCTACACCGGGGATACG. This encodes CASSYTGDT. The whole CDR3 sequence reads CASSYTGDTQYF.